Below, one TCR beta chain is given with its context. Its target is not known. With the ViraFEST assay, the study expanded antigen-specific CD4+ T cells using viral peptide pools, then sequenced them. After about 10 days in culture, the CD4+ T cells were isolated. Participants were given two doses of BNT162b2 or mRNA-1273 vaccine. IL-2 medium supplanted half the medium on days 3 and 7. The sample originates from a study of vaccination effects on CD4 cells after COVID-19. Overall study findings and caveats: Researchers report that only 1 of 255 vaccine-induced clones in healthy vaccinees cross-reacted with common cold coronaviruses.

The assay was immunoSEQ multiplex PCR, and TCRdb's table has in-frame clones only and misses some. The sample carries tens of thousands of clones, roughly 80% recorded once. CDR1 is KGHSH, CDR2 LQKENI, per germline. Trimming cost V 6 bases and J 4 bases; bases outside gene matches: 15. This CDR3 comprises 19 residues. The chain combines TRBV18 with TRBJ2-5; 15 bases are shared with TRBD2. This receptor was identified in a human donor who received a COVID-19 vaccine. The sample in question was CD4+ T cells from PBMCs cultured with HCoV-229E spike peptides, obtained after COVID-19 vaccination. In DNA, the CDR3 is TGTGCCAGCTCCAGAAACCCATTAGGACTAGCGGGAGGGACAGAGACCCAGTACTTC. It translates to CASSRNPLGLAGGTETQYF.